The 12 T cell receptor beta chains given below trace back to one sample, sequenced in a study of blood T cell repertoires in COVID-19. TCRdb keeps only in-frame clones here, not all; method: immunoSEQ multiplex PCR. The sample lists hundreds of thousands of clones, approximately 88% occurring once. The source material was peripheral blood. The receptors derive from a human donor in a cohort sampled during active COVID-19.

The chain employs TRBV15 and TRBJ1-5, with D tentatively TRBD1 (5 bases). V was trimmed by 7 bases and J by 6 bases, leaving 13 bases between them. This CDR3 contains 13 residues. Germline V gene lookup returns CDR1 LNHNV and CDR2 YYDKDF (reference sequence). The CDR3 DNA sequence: TGTGCCACCAATCGGGCGGGGGGTCAGCCCCAGCATTTT. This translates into CATNRAGGQPQHF.

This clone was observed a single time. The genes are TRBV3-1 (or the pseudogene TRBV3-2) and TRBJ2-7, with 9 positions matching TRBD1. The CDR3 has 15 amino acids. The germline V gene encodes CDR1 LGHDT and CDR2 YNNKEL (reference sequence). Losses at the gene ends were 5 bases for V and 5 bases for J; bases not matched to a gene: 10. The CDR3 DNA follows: TGTGCCAGCAGCACAGGGGGCGCGATTGGGAACGAGCAGTACTTC. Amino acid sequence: CASSTGGAIGNEQYF.

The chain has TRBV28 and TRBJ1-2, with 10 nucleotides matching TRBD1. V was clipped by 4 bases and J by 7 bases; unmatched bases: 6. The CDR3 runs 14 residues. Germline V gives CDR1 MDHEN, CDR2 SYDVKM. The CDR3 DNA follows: TGTGCCAGCAGTTGGGGGGACAGGGGCTTTGGCTACACCTTC. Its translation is CASSWGDRGFGYTF.

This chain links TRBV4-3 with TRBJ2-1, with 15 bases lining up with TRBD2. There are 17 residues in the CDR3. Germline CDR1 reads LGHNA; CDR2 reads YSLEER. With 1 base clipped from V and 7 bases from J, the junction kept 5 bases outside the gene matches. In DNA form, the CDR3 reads TGCGCCAGCAGCCAAGTCCGGACTAGCGGGGGGGCAAATGAGCAGTTCTTC. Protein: CASSQVRTSGGANEQFF.

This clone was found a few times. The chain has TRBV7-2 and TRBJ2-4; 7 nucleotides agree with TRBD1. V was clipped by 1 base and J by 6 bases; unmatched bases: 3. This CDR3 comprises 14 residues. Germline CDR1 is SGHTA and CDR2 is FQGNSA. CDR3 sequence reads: CASSLGQGVNIQYF. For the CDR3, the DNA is TGTGCCAGCAGCTTAGGCCAGGGGGTAAACATTCAGTACTTC.

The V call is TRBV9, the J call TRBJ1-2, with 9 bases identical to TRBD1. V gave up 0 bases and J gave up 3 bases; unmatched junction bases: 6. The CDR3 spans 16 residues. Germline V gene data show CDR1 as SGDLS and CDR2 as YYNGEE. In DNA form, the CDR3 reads TGTGCCAGCAGCGTAGAAGGGACAGGGAAGTACTATGGCTACACCTTC. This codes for CASSVEGTGKYYGYTF. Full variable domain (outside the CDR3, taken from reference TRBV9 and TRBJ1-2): DSGVTQTPKHLITATGQRVTLRCSPRSGDLSVYWYQQSLDQGLQFLIQYYNGEERAKGNILERFSAQQFPDLHSELNLSSLELGDSALYFCASSVEGTGKYYGYTFGSGTRLTVV.

The CDR3, as DNA: TGCGCCAGCAGCCAAGAGGGCGGGACAGGGGGTACTGAAGCTTTCTTT. It encodes CASSQEGGTGGTEAFF. This chain links TRBV4-3 with TRBJ1-1; 11 nucleotides match TRBD1. CDR3 length: 16 amino acids. V dropped 0 bases and J dropped 5; count of bases not matched to a gene: 5. Germline V gene lookup returns CDR1 LGHNA and CDR2 YSLEER.

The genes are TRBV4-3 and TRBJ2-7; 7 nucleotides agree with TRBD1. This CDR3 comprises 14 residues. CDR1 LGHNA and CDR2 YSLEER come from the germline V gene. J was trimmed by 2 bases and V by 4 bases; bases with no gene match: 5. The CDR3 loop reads CASSLRTGAYEQYF. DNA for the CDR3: TGCGCCAGCAGCCTTAGGACAGGCGCCTACGAGCAGTACTTC.

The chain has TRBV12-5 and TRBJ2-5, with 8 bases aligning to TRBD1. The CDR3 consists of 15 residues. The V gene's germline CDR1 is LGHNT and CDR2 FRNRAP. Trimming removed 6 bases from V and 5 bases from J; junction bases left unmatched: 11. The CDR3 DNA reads TGTGCTAGTGGCCCGACAGGGGCGGGTGGGGAGACCCAGTACTTC. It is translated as CASGPTGAGGETQYF.

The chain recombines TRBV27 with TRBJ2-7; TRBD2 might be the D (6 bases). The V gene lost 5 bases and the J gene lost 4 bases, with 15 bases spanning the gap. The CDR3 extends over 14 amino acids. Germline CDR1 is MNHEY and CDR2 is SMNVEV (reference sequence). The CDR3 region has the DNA TGTGCCAGCAGTCCTAATGGGGGGTGGTACGAGCAGTACTTC. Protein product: CASSPNGGWYEQYF.

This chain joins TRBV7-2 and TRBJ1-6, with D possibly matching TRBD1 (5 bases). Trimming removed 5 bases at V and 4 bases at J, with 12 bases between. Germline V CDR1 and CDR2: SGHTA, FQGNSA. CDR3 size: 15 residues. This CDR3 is CASSPRQMYNSPLHF. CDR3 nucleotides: TGTGCCAGCAGCCCTCGACAGATGTATAATTCACCCCTCCACTTT.

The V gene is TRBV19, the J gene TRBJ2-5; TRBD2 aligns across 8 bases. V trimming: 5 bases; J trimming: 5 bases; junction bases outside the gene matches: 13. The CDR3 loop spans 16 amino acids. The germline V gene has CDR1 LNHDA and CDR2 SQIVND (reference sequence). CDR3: CASSPRDYPGGETQYF. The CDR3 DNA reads TGTGCCAGTAGTCCCCGGGACTATCCGGGGGGGGAGACCCAGTACTTC.